This paragraph covers one T cell receptor beta chain sequence. This clone is a singleton in its sample. This clone's antigen is unknown. No much larger clone exists at a distance of one base, and base qualities are not known. TCR CDR3 regions were amplified from genomic DNA by multiplex PCR using the deep immunoSEQ assay. For each cell subset, the extracted genomic DNA was distributed evenly across all wells of several immunoSEQ 96-well plates, and each plate served as one replicate. For sorted subsets, about 200 ng genomic DNA, equal to tens of thousands of T cell genomes, was loaded into each replicate PCR. Purified libraries were quantified with a Qubit 3.0 fluorometer, sized on a Bioanalyzer 2100, and re-quantified with the KAPA Library Quantification kit. Every immunoSEQ 96-well plate was sequenced on a separate single-read 150-cycle Illumina NextSeq 550 flow cell. As for how the authors treated the data: The immunoSEQ output contained only junctional sequences without quality scores, so filtering could not match that applied to full-length reads. To assign V/J genes and CDR3, sequences were annotated using PyIR, a Python wrapper for IgBLAST v1.9, with IMGT germline references. Reads were filtered out if the reads had weak V/J assignments (E-value above 1e-6), no CDR3, stop codons, out-of-frame junctions, or ambiguous translated residues. A V3J clonotype was defined by an identical inferred V gene, J gene, and CDR3 amino acid sequence. To compute the percentage overlap between repertoires, the number of shared unique clonotypes was divided by the size of the smaller repertoire. RTK rarefaction, the Chao1 estimator, and Recon v2.1 estimates of unobserved clonotypes were used to assess repertoire richness. OLGA was used to compute generation probabilities for all TCRbeta clonotypes that the gDNA method yielded from a few donors. The immuneACCESS repertoire file appears here via TCRdb, limited to in-frame rearrangements. These files lack a portion of the clones; in checked studies, under half of the deficit traces to unresolved V genes, and the cause of the others is not known. The D gene and trimming were derived from the DNA, and the V and J assignments and clone size from that table. The sample has fewer than 200,000 clones on record, approximately 61% of them singletons. The ten top clones hold 10% of the sample.

V and J are trimmed by 0 bases and 9 bases, and the gene matches miss 7 bases of the junction. The germline V gene gives CDR1 as MNHEY and CDR2 as SVGAGI. Measured from the cysteine to the phenylalanine, the CDR3 is 14 residues long. The sequence is cut down to CDR3 DNA, 42 bases in frame from base 1. This entry belongs to a study of shared clonotypes between healthy human individuals (dated by TCRdb to the early 2020s). At the level of the whole study: A couple of women and a few men aged 18 to 49 years were included in the cohort. For each donor, CD4 naive and CD4 memory were each given three plates, CD8 naive was given two plates, and CD8 memory was given one plate. To estimate repertoire size and how much clonotypes are shared between individuals, the study performed deep sequencing of blood TCR repertoires from roughly five healthy adults. To increase sequencing depth and limit assay-specific biases, TCR repertoire library preparation and sequencing were carried out by different laboratories using diverse techniques. Per donor, leukapheresis produced somewhere between about 0.94 and 8.9 billion PBMCs.

Donors were healthy HIV-negative adults with no recently reported acute infections or vaccinations. Only Caucasian adults living in Nashville, Tennessee, USA were represented among the donors. Magnetic negative selection was used to enrich CD4+ T cells, after which naive cells were positively selected on CD45RA and the negative fraction became the memory subset. Blood was obtained by leukapheresis, after which PBMCs were separated by Ficoll-Histopaque density gradient centrifugation and cryopreserved in liquid nitrogen vapor phase. Analytical flow cytometry was used to check the purity and quantity of each magnetically sorted T cell population. From each sorted fraction, genomic DNA was isolated and quantified by UV absorbance on a Nanodrop 2000c. The paper's findings and limits, for the study overall: Because the study included only a small number of donors, the genetic and exposure-history diversity represented was limited. Rarefaction of sorted-subset datasets indicated incomplete sequencing despite the large sequencing depth. Larger estimated clonotype richness was generally found for naive subsets than for memory subsets. Pairwise subsampling led to the expectation that sequencing depth would affect the degree of clonotype sharing among donors. Higher generation probabilities were observed for clonotypes shared by all four sorted-subset donors than for non-shared clonotypes. Only blood was sampled, and tissue TCR repertoires likely differ from those in blood. Sharing across several donors was observed for approximately 5% of naive CD4, under 4% of naive CD8, 2% to 2.5% of memory CD4, and around 0.4% of memory CD8 clonotypes.

Material for sequencing was memory CD4+ T cells sorted from blood. In the paper's terms, the cell subset or site label means: CD45RA-negative fraction. The rearrangement combines TRBV6-5 with TRBJ2-5, and TRBD2 matches 7 of the central bases. This clonotype was obtained from a man aged 25-45 years in good health. The sequence in DNA is TGTGCCAGCAGTTACTCTGCGGGGAGGGTGGCCCAGTACTTC. Translated, it reads CASSYSAGRVAQYF.